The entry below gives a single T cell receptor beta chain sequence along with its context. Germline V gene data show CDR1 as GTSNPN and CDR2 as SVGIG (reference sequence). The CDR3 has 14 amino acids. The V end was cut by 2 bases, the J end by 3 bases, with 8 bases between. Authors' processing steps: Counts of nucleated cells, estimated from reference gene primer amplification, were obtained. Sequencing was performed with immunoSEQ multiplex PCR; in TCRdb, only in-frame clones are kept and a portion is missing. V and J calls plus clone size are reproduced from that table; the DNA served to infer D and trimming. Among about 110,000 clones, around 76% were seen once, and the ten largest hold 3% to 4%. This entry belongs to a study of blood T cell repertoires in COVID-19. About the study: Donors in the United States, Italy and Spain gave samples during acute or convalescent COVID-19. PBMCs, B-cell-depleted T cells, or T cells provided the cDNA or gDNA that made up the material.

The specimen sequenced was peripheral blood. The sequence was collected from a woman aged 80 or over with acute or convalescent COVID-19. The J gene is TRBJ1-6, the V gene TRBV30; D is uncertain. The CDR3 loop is CAWSRGIYNSPLHF. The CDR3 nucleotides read TGTGCCTGGAGTCGGGGTATCTATAATTCACCCCTCCACTTT.